This T cell receptor (beta chain) was obtained from a study of cytomegalovirus exposure and HLA in healthy donors. The wider study: The use of the same platform for the 120 validation repertoires and the approximately 690 first-cohort repertoires was reported by a later analysis.

The CDR3 has 15 residues. V was pared by 4 bases and J by 7 bases, with 13 bases of the junction left unmatched. Germline CDR1 and CDR2: SGHRS and YFSETQ. Points from the study as a whole: The listing of 150 to 200 TCR beta chains classed them as cytomegalovirus-associated. Reports credit the classifier with highly specific, highly sensitive diagnosis of cytomegalovirus status.

On this clone: What it recognizes is unknown.

The data were produced by immunoSEQ multiplex PCR, yet TCRdb's version contains in-frame clones alone and is incomplete. Of about 160,000 clones listed, 86% were seen once; the top ten hold 2% to 2.5%. Source material: PBMCs. The genes are TRBV5-1 and TRBJ1-2, with 7 bases matching TRBD1. The TCR sequence derives from a woman between 18 and 29 years old in good health and CMV-seronegative. CDR3 region: CASSGIDTGDAGYTF. In DNA form, the CDR3 reads TGCGCCAGCAGCGGAATTGATACAGGGGATGCTGGCTACACCTTC.